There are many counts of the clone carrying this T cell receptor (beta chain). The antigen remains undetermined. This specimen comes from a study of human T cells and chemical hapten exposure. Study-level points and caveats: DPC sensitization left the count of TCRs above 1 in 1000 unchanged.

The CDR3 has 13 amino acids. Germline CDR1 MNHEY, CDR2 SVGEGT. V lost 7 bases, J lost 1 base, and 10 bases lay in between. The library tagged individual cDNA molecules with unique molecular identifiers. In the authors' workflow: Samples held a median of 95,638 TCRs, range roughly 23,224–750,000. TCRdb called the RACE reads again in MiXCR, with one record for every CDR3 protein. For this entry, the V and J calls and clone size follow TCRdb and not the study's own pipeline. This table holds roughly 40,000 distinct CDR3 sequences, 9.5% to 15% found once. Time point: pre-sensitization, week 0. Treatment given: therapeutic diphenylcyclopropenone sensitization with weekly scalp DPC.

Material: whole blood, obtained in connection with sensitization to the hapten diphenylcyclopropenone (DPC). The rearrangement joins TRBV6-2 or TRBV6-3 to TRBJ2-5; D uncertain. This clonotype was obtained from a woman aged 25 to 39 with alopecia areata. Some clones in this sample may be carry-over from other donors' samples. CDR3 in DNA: TGTGCCAGCAACGACCCGTTCCAAGAGACCCAGTACTTC. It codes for CASNDPFQETQYF.